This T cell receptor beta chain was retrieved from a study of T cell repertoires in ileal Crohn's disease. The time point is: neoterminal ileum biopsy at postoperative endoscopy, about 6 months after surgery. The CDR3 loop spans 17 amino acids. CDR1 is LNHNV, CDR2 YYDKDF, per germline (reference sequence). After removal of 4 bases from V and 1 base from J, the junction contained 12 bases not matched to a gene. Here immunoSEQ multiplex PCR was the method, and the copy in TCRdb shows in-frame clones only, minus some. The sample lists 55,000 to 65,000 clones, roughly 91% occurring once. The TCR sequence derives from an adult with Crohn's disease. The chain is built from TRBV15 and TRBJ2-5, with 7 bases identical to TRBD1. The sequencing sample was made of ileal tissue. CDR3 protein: CATSNSLGQQIQETQYF. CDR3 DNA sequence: TGTGCCACCAGCAACAGCCTGGGACAGCAAATCCAAGAGACCCAGTACTTC.